Listed below are T cell receptor beta chains from one sample, sequenced in a study of CD8 T cells in Susac syndrome. In TCRdb, the immunoSEQ multiplex PCR reads were re-called with MiXCR into one record per CDR3 protein. The sample lists about 150,000 distinct CDR3 sequences; approximately 95% were seen once. The sequencing sample was made of CD4+ T cells from PBMCs. These receptor sequences come from a human donor with multiple sclerosis. Both conserved end residues are part of each CDR3. The order of the fields is J gene, clone size, CDR3 length, D gene, V gene, CDR3 DNA, CDR3 protein. A D gene is named only where the DNA matches it firmly. Size is omitted from some rows. Given values are once, few, many or a class for expanded clones.

TRBJ2-1	-	12	-	TRBV7-2	TGTGCCAGCAGCCCGCCGGTTGAAGAGCAGTTCTTC	CASSPPVEEQFF
TRBJ1-2	-	11	-	TRBV9	TGTGCCAGCAGCTTACGATCTGGCTACACCTTC	CASSLRSGYTF
TRBJ2-7	-	13	-	TRBV5-4	TGTGCCAGCAGCTTGGGACTTATCTACGAGCAGTACTTC	CASSLGLIYEQYF
TRBJ2-1	-	16	TRBD2	TRBV3-1	TGTGCCAGCAGCCAAGAGGGACTAGCGGGAGATAGTGAGCAGTTCTTC	CASSQEGLAGDSEQFF
TRBJ1-1	-	19	TRBD1	TRBV3-1	TGTGCCAGCAGCCAAGACTTACCCGGGACAGGAGGACCGAACACTGAAGCTTTCTTT	CASSQDLPGTGGPNTEAFF
TRBJ1-4	-	11	-	TRBV29-1	TGCAGCGCGCTACATTTAGAAAAACTGTTTTTT	CSALHLEKLFF
TRBJ2-3	-	17	-	TRBV12-3/TRBV12-4	TGTGCCAGCAGTTTGGCTGGAGGCCTACCAAGCACAGATACGCAGTATTTT	CASSLAGGLPSTDTQYF
TRBJ2-4	-	13	TRBD2	TRBV6-4	TGTGCCAGCAGTGATCAGGGAGGGGCTGCTCAGTACTTC	CASSDQGGAAQYF
TRBJ2-1	once	15	-	TRBV7-8	TGTGCCAGCAGCCGGGATAGGACTCCCTACAATGAGCAGTTCTTC	CASSRDRTPYNEQFF
TRBJ2-3	-	16	-	TRBV5-1	TGCGCCAGCAGTTGGTCGGGAGAGACTAGCACAGATACGCAGTATTTT	CASSWSGETSTDTQYF
TRBJ2-5	-	17	TRBD2	TRBV9	TGTGCCAGCAGCCCTTCTATTCGGGGGGGCTTACAAGAGACCCAGTACTTC	CASSPSIRGGLQETQYF
TRBJ2-7	once	15	TRBD2	TRBV20-1	TGCAGTGCTAGAGGGGGACTAGCGGGAACCTACGAGCAGTACTTC	CSARGGLAGTYEQYF
TRBJ2-5	once	14	TRBD1	TRBV3-1	TGTGCCAGCAGCCAAGCGGGACAGCTCGTGCCCCAGTACTTC	CASSQAGQLVPQYF
TRBJ2-7	-	13	-	TRBV20-1	TGCAGTGCGAACTCGCAGGGCGCTCTGGAGCAGTACTTC	CSANSQGALEQYF
TRBJ2-5	-	15	-	TRBV3-1	TGTGCCAGCAGCCAAGGGATCGGGGGTAGGGAGACCCAGTACTTC	CASSQGIGGRETQYF
TRBJ2-7	-	14	TRBD1	TRBV2	TGTGCCAGCAGTGAGAGGACAGGGTTCTACGAGCAGTACTTC	CASSERTGFYEQYF
TRBJ2-5	-	15	-	TRBV3-1	TGTGCCAGCAGCCAAGACTTCCACCCACAAGAGACCCAGTACTTC	CASSQDFHPQETQYF
TRBJ1-1	once	13	-	TRBV24-1	TGTGCCACCAGTGAGGGGGCAAACACTGAAGCTTTCTTT	CATSEGANTEAFF
TRBJ1-3	-	16	-	TRBV5-1	TGCGCCAGCAGCTTGGTGGGACAATACTCTGGAAACACCATATATTTT	CASSLVGQYSGNTIYF
TRBJ2-7	-	16	-	TRBV10-3	TGTGCCATCAGTGACCCGACTAGAGGGAAAGGCTACGAGCAGTACTTC	CAISDPTRGKGYEQYF
TRBJ2-5	-	14	-	TRBV7-9	TGTGCCAGCAGCCGAATGGGGCTGGCAGAGACCCAGTACTTC	CASSRMGLAETQYF
TRBJ1-2	-	15	-	TRBV29-1	TGCAGCGTTGAAGGCTTTCGGGGGGCCGAGGAAGGCTACACCTTC	CSVEGFRGAEEGYTF
TRBJ2-2	-	16	-	TRBV14	TGTGCCAGCAGCCAATGGAGGGGTGGGAACACCGGGGAGCTGTTTTTT	CASSQWRGGNTGELFF
TRBJ2-5	-	16	-	TRBV9	TGTGCCAGCAGCCCCAGGGGCGGGAGCCATCAAGAGACCCAGTACTTC	CASSPRGGSHQETQYF
TRBJ1-5	-	15	TRBD1	TRBV12-3/TRBV12-4	TGTGCCAGCAGTTTGGCGACAGGGGTAGGTCAGCCCCAGCATTTT	CASSLATGVGQPQHF
TRBJ2-3	-	15	TRBD1	TRBV14	TGTGCCAGCAGCCAAACAAGGACAGGGCCGCATACGCAGTATTTT	CASSQTRTGPHTQYF
TRBJ2-1	-	16	TRBD2	TRBV2	TGTGCCAGCCCGAAGGGGGGACTAGCGGCTAACAATGAGCAGTTCTTC	CASPKGGLAANNEQFF
TRBJ1-4	-	13	-	TRBV6-1	TGTGCCAGCAGTGATGGGGGCATAGCAAAACTGTTTTTT	CASSDGGIAKLFF
TRBJ2-7	-	13	TRBD2	TRBV14	TGTGCCAGCAGTCCCGGACTAGCGGGAGCGCAGTACTTC	CASSPGLAGAQYF
TRBJ2-5	-	14	-	TRBV3-1	TGTGCCAGCAGCCAAGATGTAGGGTGGGAGACCCAGTACTTC	CASSQDVGWETQYF
TRBJ1-2	-	13	-	TRBV12-3/TRBV12-4	TGTGCCAGCAGTCCGCAGGGTTCCTATGGCTACACCTTC	CASSPQGSYGYTF
TRBJ2-4	-	11	-	TRBV20-1	TGCAGTGCTAGATCCGGAAACATTCAGTACTTC	CSARSGNIQYF
TRBJ1-6	-	14	-	TRBV12-3/TRBV12-4	TGTGCCAGCAGTTTCTGGCAGGGTCATTCACCCCTCCACTTT	CASSFWQGHSPLHF
TRBJ2-5	-	14	-	TRBV11-2	TGTGCCAGCAGCCGGACACCGATGCAAGAGACCCAGTACTTC	CASSRTPMQETQYF
TRBJ2-7	-	14	TRBD1	TRBV5-1	TGCGCCAGCAGCCCAGCAGGACAGGCCTACGAGCAGTACTTC	CASSPAGQAYEQYF